Listed here are 24 T cell receptor beta chains from one sample, sequenced in a study of PD-L1 blockade in urothelial cancer. The repertoire was sequenced with immunoSEQ multiplex PCR; TCRdb's copy has only in-frame clones and lacks some. The sample yields more than 95,000 clones, about 82% seen once. Time point given: peripheral blood 6 weeks after treatment start. The sample was PBMCs, taken around atezolizumab (anti-PD-L1) treatment. These receptors originate from a man in his fifties or sixties with urothelial cancer.

The V call is TRBV7-2, the J call TRBJ2-1, with 12 bases that match TRBD2. V shed 5 bases, J shed 9 bases, and the junction held 8 bases outside the gene matches. This CDR3 has 15 residues. Germline CDR1 and CDR2: SGHTA and FQGNSA. CDR3 sequence: CASSPRLAGAGEQFF. CDR3 coding DNA: TGTGCCAGCAGCCCCAGACTAGCGGGAGCTGGTGAGCAGTTCTTC.

This chain joins TRBV15 and TRBJ2-3; 10 bases are shared with TRBD1. The germline V gene encodes CDR1 LNHNV and CDR2 YYDKDF (reference sequence). The CDR3 totals 16 residues. With V trimmed by 5 bases and J by 6 bases, 11 bases remained unmatched. CDR3 in amino acids: CATSPEKGTGDDTQYF. CDR3 nucleotide sequence: TGTGCCACCAGCCCTGAAAAAGGGACAGGGGACGATACGCAGTATTTT.

V and J are TRBV28 and TRBJ2-1; TRBD2 is a possible D gene (6 bases). Germline V gene lookup returns CDR1 MDHEN and CDR2 SYDVKM. V was cut by 6 bases and J by 7 bases, with 16 bases left in between. The CDR3 has 14 amino acids. The chain's CDR3 is CASRLHGSWNEQFF. The CDR3 DNA reads TGTGCCAGCAGGCTGCACGGGAGTTGGAATGAGCAGTTCTTC.

The J gene is TRBJ2-7, the V gene TRBV5-4, with a weak D call TRBD2 (5 bases). Germline V CDR1 and CDR2: SGHNT, YYREEE (reference sequence). CDR3 length equals 13 residues. Deletions cut 4 bases from V and 0 bases from J, with 8 bases between. The CDR3 nucleotides read TGTGCCAGCAGCGTGGACTTCTCCTACGAGCAGTACTTC. The encoded protein is CASSVDFSYEQYF.

The gene calls are TRBV10-2 and TRBJ2-7, with a weak D call TRBD2 (7 bases). Per germline, CDR1 WSHSY and CDR2 SAAADI. V was pared by 8 bases and J by 6 bases, with 14 bases between. The CDR3 has 12 amino acids. The CDR3 sequence is CASGGGRREQYF. The CDR3, as DNA: TGCGCCAGCGGGGGGGGCCGTCGCGAGCAGTACTTC.

This chain joins TRBV5-4 and TRBJ1-4; D ambiguous. Germline CDR1 SGHNT, CDR2 YYREEE (reference sequence). Deletions cut 2 bases from V and 5 bases from J, with 7 bases between. The CDR3 consists of 13 residues. The CDR3 reads CASSFRENEKLFF. DNA of the CDR3: TGTGCCAGCAGCTTTCGGGAGAATGAAAAACTGTTTTTT.

This clone was picked up one time. V and J are TRBV15 and TRBJ1-2; D possibly corresponds to TRBD1 (5 bases). This CDR3 has 15 amino acids. Trimming removed 0 bases at V and 5 bases at J, with 13 bases between. Germline assignment: CDR1 LNHNV and CDR2 YYDKDF (reference sequence). In DNA, the CDR3 is TGTGCCACCAGCAGAGATCTACCAGGGATATATGGCTACACCTTC. Protein: CATSRDLPGIYGYTF.

The rearrangement joins TRBV28 to TRBJ1-5, with a weak D call TRBD1 (5 bases). The V and J ends lost 3 bases and 6 bases respectively, with 12 bases between them. Germline CDR1 reads MDHEN; CDR2 reads SYDVKM. This CDR3 contains 14 residues. The CDR3 DNA follows: TGTGCCAGCAGTTTTCGGGGGGGGTCTCAGCCCCAGCATTTT. As protein: CASSFRGGSQPQHF.

This clone is categorized as medium-sized (0.01 to 0.1%). The chain joins TRBV14 to TRBJ2-3; 15 bases agree with TRBD2. The germline V gene encodes CDR1 SGHDN and CDR2 FVKESK. J lost 8 bases, V lost 4 bases, and 4 bases had no gene match. This CDR3 has 15 residues. For the CDR3, the DNA is TGTGCCAGCAGCCCGGGACTAGCGGGGGGACCTACGCAGTATTTT. This translates into CASSPGLAGGPTQYF.

This chain uses TRBV19 with TRBJ2-2, with a weak D call TRBD1 (6 bases). The V and J ends lost 5 bases and 5 bases respectively, with 9 bases between them. Germline lookup yields CDR1 LNHDA and CDR2 SQIVND (reference sequence). The length of the CDR3 is 13 residues. The CDR3 is CASSVQGTGELFF. The CDR3 DNA sequence: TGTGCCAGTAGTGTTCAGGGGACCGGGGAGCTGTTTTTT.

The rearrangement joins TRBV5-4 to TRBJ2-1; 7 bases are a match to TRBD2. The ends lost 6 bases at V and 9 bases at J; junction bases unmatched: 6. The CDR3 has 12 amino acids. CDR1 is SGHNT and CDR2 is YYREEE in the germline V gene (reference sequence). The CDR3 reads CASTISGVEQFF. DNA of the CDR3: TGTGCCAGCACCATCAGCGGGGTTGAGCAGTTCTTC. The whole variable domain, remainder taken from reference TRBV5-4 and TRBJ2-1, is ETGVTQSPTHLIKTRGQQVTLRCSSQSGHNTVSWYQQALGQGPQFIFQYYREEENGRGNFPPRFSGLQFPNYSSELNVNALELDDSALYLCASTISGVEQFFGPGTRLTVL.

The chain has TRBV19 and TRBJ2-2, with TRBD1 matching 9 bases. The CDR3 extends over 18 amino acids. The V gene end was trimmed by 5 bases and the J gene end by 0 bases; junction bases not matched to a gene: 10. From germline, CDR1 is LNHDA and CDR2 SQIVND (reference sequence). The DNA of the CDR3 is TGTGCCAGTAGTCCACACTACGGACAGGGGTCGAACACCGGGGAGCTGTTTTTT. Translation gives CASSPHYGQGSNTGELFF.

The chain couples TRBV21-1 to TRBJ2-7; the table's D call of TRBD2 was not tested on the DNA. TRBV21-1 is annotated as a pseudogene. CDR3 length equals 13 residues. CDR3 sequence: CASSESYCYEQYF. The CDR3 DNA sequence: TGTGCCAGCAGTGAGTCTTATTGTTACGAGCAGTACTTC.

J is TRBJ2-3 and V is TRBV27; D perhaps matches TRBD1 (5 bases). Deletions cut 7 bases from V and 0 bases from J, with 14 bases between. The length of the CDR3 is 15 residues. CDR1 and CDR2 from the germline V gene are MNHEY and SMNVEV (reference sequence). CDR3 nucleotides: TGTGCCAGCACCCGAGGTTGGGGCAGCACAGATACGCAGTATTTT. It translates to CASTRGWGSTDTQYF.

The V call is TRBV9, the J call TRBJ1-3; D remains ambiguous. Germline-derived CDR1 and CDR2 are SGDLS and YYNGEE. The CDR3 is 17 amino acids. V gave up 0 bases and J gave up 0 bases, with 13 bases separating them. CDR3 loop: CASSVGSRFFSGNTIYF. The CDR3 nucleotides read TGTGCCAGCAGCGTAGGGTCGAGGTTCTTCTCTGGAAACACCATATATTTT. Complete variable domain (other parts from reference TRBV9 and TRBJ1-3): DSGVTQTPKHLITATGQRVTLRCSPRSGDLSVYWYQQSLDQGLQFLIQYYNGEERAKGNILERFSAQQFPDLHSELNLSSLELGDSALYFCASSVGSRFFSGNTIYFGEGSWLTVV.

J is TRBJ2-7 and V is TRBV19; the match to TRBD2 covers 13 bases. Germline-derived CDR1 and CDR2 are LNHDA and SQIVND (reference sequence). J gave up 6 bases and V 8 bases, and 7 bases lay outside the gene matches. The CDR3 contains 14 residues. The CDR3 loop reads CASGGLAGEGEQYF. CDR3 coding DNA: TGTGCCAGTGGAGGACTAGCGGGAGAGGGCGAGCAGTACTTC.

The chain uses TRBV15 and TRBJ2-3, with 7 bases matching TRBD2. The CDR3 runs 15 residues. J lost 0 bases, V lost 0 bases, and 0 bases had no gene match. Germline V lookup: CDR1 LNHNV, CDR2 YYDKDF (reference sequence). Here the CDR3 reads CATSRELASTDTQYF. In DNA, the CDR3 is TGTGCCACCAGCAGAGAACTAGCGAGCACAGATACGCAGTATTTT.

V and J are TRBV7-3 and TRBJ2-2; 9 positions match TRBD2. Germline-derived CDR1 and CDR2 are SGHTA and FQGTGA. Trimming at V came to 6 bases and at J to 7 bases, leaving 12 bases not matched to a gene. This CDR3 region has 16 residues. CDR3 sequence: CASSPDTLAGIGELFF. CDR3 in DNA: TGTGCCAGCAGTCCTGACACCCTAGCGGGAATCGGGGAGCTGTTTTTT.

This clone has only one observation. The V gene is TRBV10-2, the J gene TRBJ1-1; D perhaps matches TRBD1 (5 bases). CDR3 length equals 11 residues. CDR1 is WSHSY, CDR2 SAAADI, per germline. The V and J ends lost 8 bases and 5 bases respectively, with 9 bases between them. The CDR3 bases are TGCGCCAGCGGGGGGAGGACTGAAGCTTTCTTT. Translating it yields CASGGRTEAFF.

The V and J genes are TRBV5-1 and TRBJ1-4; weak D call: TRBD1 (5 bases). CDR1 and CDR2 (germline): SGHRS, YFSETQ. The CDR3 loop spans 14 amino acids. Trimming removed 4 bases from V and 2 bases from J, with 9 bases in between. The chain's CDR3 is CASSPGHTNEKLFF. The CDR3 DNA follows: TGCGCCAGCAGCCCAGGGCATACTAATGAAAAACTGTTTTTT.

This clone was observed a single time. This chain links TRBV30 with TRBJ1-1; weak D call: TRBD1 (6 bases). Trimming removed 0 bases from V and 5 bases from J, with 10 bases in between. The CDR3 sequence is 13 residues long. Per the germline V gene, CDR1 is GTSNPN and CDR2 is SVGIG (reference sequence). The CDR3 sequence: CAWSVEGVTEAFF. The CDR3, as DNA: TGTGCCTGGAGTGTAGAGGGGGTAACTGAAGCTTTCTTT.

The CDR3 nucleotides are TGTGCCAGCAAGGGGGAGAACTATGGCTACACCTTC. Its translation: CASKGENYGYTF. The chain combines TRBV28 with TRBJ1-2; perhaps TRBD1 as D (6 bases). Per the germline V gene, CDR1 is MDHEN and CDR2 is SYDVKM. V was trimmed by 7 bases and J by 2 bases, leaving 8 bases between them. The CDR3 loop spans 12 amino acids.

This clone was found a few times. Other DNA sequences in this sample translate to the same CDR3. The rearrangement joins TRBV7-3 to TRBJ2-1, with 8 bases lining up with TRBD2. This CDR3 is 14 amino acids long. V was clipped by 1 base and J by 10 bases; unmatched bases: 6. Germline values: CDR1 SGHTA, CDR2 FQGTGA. CDR3 sequence: CASSLIGGVGEQFF. CDR3 coding DNA: TGTGCCAGCAGCTTAATCGGGGGGGTGGGAGAGCAGTTCTTC.

The chain couples TRBV15 to TRBJ1-2; possibly TRBD1 for D (5 bases). The CDR3 is 15 residues long. CDR1 and CDR2 (germline): LNHNV, YYDKDF (reference sequence). Deletions cut 1 base from V and 4 bases from J, with 13 bases between. The CDR3 DNA sequence: TGTGCCACCAGCAGAGGAAGACAGCAGCTCTATGGCTACACCTTC. Its translation is CATSRGRQQLYGYTF.